This section outlines one T cell receptor beta chain sequence together with its context. Its specificity is not known. Measured with immunoSEQ multiplex PCR; TCRdb has only the in-frame clones, and not every one. The sample shows 75,000 to 95,000 clones, more than 70% of them seen only once. This sample is part of a study of OX40 agonist ivuxolimab in advanced cancers. Overall study context: The study enrolled dose-escalation patients with hepatocellular carcinoma, melanoma, renal cell or head and neck cancer. Findings and caveats of the study: By week 6 at 0.1 to 3.0 mg/kg, blood CD4+ and CD8+ T cells had expanded clonally.

Germline CDR1 and CDR2: SGHRS and YFSETQ. The CDR3 consists of 14 residues. Trimming pared 3 bases from V and 7 bases from J, leaving 14 bases between. The source was CD4+ or CD8+ T cells sorted from blood, collected in a trial of the OX40 agonist ivuxolimab. The rearrangement links TRBV5-1 to TRBJ1-5; maybe TRBD1 (5 bases). The clonotype was recovered from an adult with an advanced solid tumor such as melanoma, head and neck, liver or kidney cancer. The CDR3 nucleotides are TGCGCCAGCAGCTCATCTGGCAGGGACCAGCCCCAGCATTTT. Its protein product is CASSSSGRDQPQHF.